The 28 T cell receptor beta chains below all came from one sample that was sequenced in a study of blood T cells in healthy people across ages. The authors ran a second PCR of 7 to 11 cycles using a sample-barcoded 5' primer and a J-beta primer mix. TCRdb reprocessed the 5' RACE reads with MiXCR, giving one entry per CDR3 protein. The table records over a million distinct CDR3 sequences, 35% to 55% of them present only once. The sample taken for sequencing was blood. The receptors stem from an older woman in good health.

CDR3 DNA sequence: TGTGCCAGCAGCCCGACGTCGCCACGAGAGACCCAGTACTTC. Amino acids: CASSPTSPRETQYF. The chain couples TRBV3-1 to TRBJ2-5; no clear D. Between the trimmed V and J ends, which lost 4 bases and 4 bases, there was a span of 13 bases. The CDR3 extends over 14 amino acids. The V gene's germline CDR1 is LGHDT and CDR2 YNNKEL (reference sequence).

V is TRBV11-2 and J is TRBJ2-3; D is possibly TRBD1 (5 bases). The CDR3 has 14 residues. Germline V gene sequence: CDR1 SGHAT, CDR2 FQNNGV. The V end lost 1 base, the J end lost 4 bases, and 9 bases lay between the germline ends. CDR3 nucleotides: TGTGCCAGCAGCTTAGCCAGGGCTGCAGATACGCAGTATTTT. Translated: CASSLARAADTQYF.

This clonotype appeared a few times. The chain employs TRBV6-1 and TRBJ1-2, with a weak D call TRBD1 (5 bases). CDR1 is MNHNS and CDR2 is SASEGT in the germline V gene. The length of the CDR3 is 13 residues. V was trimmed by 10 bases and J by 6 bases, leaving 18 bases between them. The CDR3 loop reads CATLLGQGHGYTF. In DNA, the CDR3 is TGTGCCACCCTTCTAGGGCAGGGTCATGGCTACACCTTC.

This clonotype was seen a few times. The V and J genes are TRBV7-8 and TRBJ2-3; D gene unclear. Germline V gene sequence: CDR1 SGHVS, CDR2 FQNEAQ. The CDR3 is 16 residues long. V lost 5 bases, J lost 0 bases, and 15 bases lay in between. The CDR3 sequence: CASSPGRFRSTDTQYF. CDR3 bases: TGTGCCAGCAGCCCCGGACGTTTTAGGAGCACAGATACGCAGTATTTT.

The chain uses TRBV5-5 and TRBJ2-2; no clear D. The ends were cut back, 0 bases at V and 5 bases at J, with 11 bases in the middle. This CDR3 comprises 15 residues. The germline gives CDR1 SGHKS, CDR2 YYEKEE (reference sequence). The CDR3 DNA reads TGTGCCAGCAGCTTGGGGGCAACCCGTACCGGGGAGCTGTTTTTT. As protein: CASSLGATRTGELFF.

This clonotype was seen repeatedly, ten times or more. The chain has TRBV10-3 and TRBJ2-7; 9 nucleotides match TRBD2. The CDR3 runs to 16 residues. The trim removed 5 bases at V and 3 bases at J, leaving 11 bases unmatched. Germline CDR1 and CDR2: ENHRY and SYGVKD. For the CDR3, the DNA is TGTGCCATCAGTAGCGTCCGGACTAGCGACGACTACGAGCAGTACTTC. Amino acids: CAISSVRTSDDYEQYF.

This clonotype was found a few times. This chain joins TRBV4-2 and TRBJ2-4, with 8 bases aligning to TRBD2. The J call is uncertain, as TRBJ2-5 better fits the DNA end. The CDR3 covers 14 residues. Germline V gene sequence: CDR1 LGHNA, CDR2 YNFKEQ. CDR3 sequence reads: CASRPTSGQETQYF. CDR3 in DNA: TGTGCCAGCAGGCCTACTAGCGGTCAAGAGACCCAGTACTTC.

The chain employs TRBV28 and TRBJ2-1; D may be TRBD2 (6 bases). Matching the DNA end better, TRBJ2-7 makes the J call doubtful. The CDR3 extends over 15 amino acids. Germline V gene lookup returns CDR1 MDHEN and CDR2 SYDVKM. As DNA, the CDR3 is TGTGCCAGCAGTCAGGGCGGGGTCGGGTACAATGAGCAGTACTTC. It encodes CASSQGGVGYNEQYF.

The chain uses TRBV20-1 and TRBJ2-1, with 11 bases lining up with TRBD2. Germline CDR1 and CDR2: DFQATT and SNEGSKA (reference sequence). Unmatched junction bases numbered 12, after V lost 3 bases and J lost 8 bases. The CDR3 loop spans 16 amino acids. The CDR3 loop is CSARVTSSGRLYEQFF. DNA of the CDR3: TGCAGTGCTAGGGTTACGTCTAGCGGGAGGTTGTATGAGCAGTTCTTC.

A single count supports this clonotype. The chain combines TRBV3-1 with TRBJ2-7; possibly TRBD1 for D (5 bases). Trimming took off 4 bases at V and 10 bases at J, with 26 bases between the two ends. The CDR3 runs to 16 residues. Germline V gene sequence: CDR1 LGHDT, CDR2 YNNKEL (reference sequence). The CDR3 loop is CASSPQGRAYRTPQYF. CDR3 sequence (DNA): TGTGCCAGCAGCCCCCAAGGCAGGGCTTACCGAACCCCCCAGTACTTC.

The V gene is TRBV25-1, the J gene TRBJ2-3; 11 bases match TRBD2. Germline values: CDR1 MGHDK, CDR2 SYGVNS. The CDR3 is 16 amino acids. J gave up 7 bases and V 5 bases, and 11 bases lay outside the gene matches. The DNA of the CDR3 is TGTGCCAGCAGTCCCCAAACCGGGACTAGCGGCCATACGCAGTATTTT. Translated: CASSPQTGTSGHTQYF.

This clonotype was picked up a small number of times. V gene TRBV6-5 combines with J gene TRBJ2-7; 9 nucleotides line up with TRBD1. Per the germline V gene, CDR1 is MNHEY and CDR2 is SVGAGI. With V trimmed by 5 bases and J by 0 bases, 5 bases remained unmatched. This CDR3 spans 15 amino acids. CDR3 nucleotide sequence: TGTGCCAGCAGTCCAACAGGGGGCCACTCCTACGAGCAGTACTTC. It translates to CASSPTGGHSYEQYF.

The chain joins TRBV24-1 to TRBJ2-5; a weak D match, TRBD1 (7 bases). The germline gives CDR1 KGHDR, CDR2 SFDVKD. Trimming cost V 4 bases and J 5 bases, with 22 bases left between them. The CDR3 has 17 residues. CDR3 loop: CATSDPGARQGAETQYF. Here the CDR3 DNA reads TGTGCCACCAGTGACCCGGGGGCCAGACAGGGAGCGGAGACCCAGTACTTC.

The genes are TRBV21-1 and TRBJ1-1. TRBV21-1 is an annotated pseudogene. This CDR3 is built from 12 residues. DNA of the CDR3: TGTGCCAGCAGCAAAGTTCTTCGTGCAGCTTTCTTT. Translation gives CASSKVLRAAFF.

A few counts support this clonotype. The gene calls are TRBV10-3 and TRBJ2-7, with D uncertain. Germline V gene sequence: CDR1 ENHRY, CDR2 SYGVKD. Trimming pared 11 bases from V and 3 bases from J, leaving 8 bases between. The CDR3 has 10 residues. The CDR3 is CAVGDYEQYF. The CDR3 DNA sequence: TGTGCCGTAGGAGACTACGAGCAGTACTTC.

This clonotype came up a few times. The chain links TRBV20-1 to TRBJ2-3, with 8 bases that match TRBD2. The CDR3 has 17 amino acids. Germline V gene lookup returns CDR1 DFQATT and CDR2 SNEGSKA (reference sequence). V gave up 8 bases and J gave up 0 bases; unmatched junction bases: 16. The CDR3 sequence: CSPLRRVRGGSTDTQYF. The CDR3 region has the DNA TGCAGTCCTTTGAGACGGGTTCGCGGGGGGAGCACAGATACGCAGTATTTT.

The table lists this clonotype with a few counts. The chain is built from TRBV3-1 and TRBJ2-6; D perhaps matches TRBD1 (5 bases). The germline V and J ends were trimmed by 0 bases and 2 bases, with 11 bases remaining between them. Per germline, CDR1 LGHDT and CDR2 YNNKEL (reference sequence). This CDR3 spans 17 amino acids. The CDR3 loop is CASSQDFRVAGANVLTF. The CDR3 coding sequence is TGTGCCAGCAGCCAAGATTTCAGGGTGGCTGGGGCCAACGTCCTGACTTTC.

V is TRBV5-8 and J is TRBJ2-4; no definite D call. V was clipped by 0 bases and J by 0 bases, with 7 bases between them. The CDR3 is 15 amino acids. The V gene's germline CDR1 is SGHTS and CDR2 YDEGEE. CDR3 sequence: CASSLGTRAKNIQYF. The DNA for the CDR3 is TGTGCCAGCAGCTTGGGGACCAGAGCCAAAAACATTCAGTACTTC. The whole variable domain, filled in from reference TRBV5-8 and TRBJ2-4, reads EAGVTQSPTHLIKTRGQQATLRCSPISGHTSVYWYQQALGLGLQFLLWYDEGEERNRGNFPPRFSGRQFPNYSSELNVNALELEDSALYLCASSLGTRAKNIQYFGAGTRLSVL.

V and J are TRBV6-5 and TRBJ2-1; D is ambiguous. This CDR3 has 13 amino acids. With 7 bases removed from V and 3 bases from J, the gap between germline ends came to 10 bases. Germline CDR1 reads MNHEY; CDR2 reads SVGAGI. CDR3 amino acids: CASTPDHYNEQFF. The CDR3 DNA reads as TGTGCCAGCACTCCCGACCACTACAATGAGCAGTTCTTC.

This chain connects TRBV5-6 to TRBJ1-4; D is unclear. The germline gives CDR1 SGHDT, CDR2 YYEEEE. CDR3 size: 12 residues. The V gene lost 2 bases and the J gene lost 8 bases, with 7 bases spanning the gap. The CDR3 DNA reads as TGTGCCAGCAGCTTCAACTCCGAAAAACTGTTTTTT. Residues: CASSFNSEKLFF.

In nucleotides, the CDR3 is TGTGCCACCTCTCGACTAGCGGATATGTCCGACGAGCAGTACTTC. It codes for CATSRLADMSDEQYF. The genes are TRBV13 and TRBJ2-5; 9 bases align to TRBD2. The J call is uncertain, as TRBJ2-7 better fits the DNA end. CDR1 is PRHDT and CDR2 is FYEKMQ in the germline V gene (reference sequence). The CDR3 is 15 amino acids.

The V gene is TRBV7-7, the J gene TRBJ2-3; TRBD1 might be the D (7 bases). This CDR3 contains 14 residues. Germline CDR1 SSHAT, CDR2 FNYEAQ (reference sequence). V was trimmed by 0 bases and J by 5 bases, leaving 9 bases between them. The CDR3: CASSLARGEDTQYF. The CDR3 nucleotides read TGTGCCAGCAGCTTAGCCAGGGGGGAAGATACGCAGTATTTT.

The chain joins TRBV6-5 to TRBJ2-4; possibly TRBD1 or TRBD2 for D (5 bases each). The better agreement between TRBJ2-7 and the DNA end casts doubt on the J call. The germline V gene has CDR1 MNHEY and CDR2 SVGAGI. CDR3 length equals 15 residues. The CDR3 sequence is CASSYANGGGYEQYF. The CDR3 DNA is TGTGCCAGCAGTTACGCGAATGGGGGTGGCTACGAGCAGTACTTC.

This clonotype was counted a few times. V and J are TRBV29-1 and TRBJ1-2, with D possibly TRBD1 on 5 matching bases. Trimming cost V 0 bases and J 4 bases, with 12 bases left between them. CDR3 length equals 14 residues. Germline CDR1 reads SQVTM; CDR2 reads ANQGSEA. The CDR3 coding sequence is TGCAGCGTTGAAGACCGAGGGGAGGCCTATGGCTACACCTTC. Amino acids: CSVEDRGEAYGYTF.

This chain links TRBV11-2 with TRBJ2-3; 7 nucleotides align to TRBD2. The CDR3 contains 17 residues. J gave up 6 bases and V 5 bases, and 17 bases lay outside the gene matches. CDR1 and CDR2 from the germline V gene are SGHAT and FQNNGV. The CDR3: CASSPLTSRLAVDTQYF. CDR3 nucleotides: TGTGCCAGCAGCCCTCTGACCAGTAGGCTAGCGGTGGATACGCAGTATTTT.

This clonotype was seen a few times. CDR3 protein: CSARSPSGAQDTQYF. The CDR3 DNA follows: TGCAGTGCTAGGTCCCCTAGCGGGGCCCAAGATACGCAGTATTTT. The chain joins TRBV20-1 to TRBJ2-3; 9 bases are a match to TRBD2. The trim removed 3 bases at V and 5 bases at J, leaving 9 bases unmatched. CDR1 and CDR2 from the germline V gene are DFQATT and SNEGSKA (reference sequence). The CDR3 runs to 15 residues.

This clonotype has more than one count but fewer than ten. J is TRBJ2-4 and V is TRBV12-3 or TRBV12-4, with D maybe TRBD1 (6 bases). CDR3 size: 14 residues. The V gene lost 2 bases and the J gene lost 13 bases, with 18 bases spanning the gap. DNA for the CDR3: TGTGCCAGCAGTTTAACAGGGTTAGTGGGAGAGCAGTACTTC. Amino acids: CASSLTGLVGEQYF.

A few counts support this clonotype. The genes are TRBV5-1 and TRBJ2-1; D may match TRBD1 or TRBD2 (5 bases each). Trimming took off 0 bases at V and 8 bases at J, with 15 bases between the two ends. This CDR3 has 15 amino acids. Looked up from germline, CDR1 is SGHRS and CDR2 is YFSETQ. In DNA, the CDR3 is TGCGCCAGCAGCTTGGCCGGGACGCCTATAGATGAGCAGTTCTTC. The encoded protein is CASSLAGTPIDEQFF.